This TCR beta chain is from a study of OX40 agonist ivuxolimab in advanced cancers. Assay used: immunoSEQ multiplex PCR; TCRdb lists only in-frame clones, some missing. The sample has over 40,000 clones; just under 85% are singletons. V shed 4 bases and J 7 bases; nucleotides not matched to a gene: 7. This CDR3 region has 14 residues. Per germline, CDR1 LNHDA and CDR2 SQIVND (reference sequence). The sample was CD4+ or CD8+ T cells sorted from blood, taken in a trial of the OX40 agonist ivuxolimab. The chain has TRBV19 and TRBJ1-2; 9 bases are shared with TRBD1. The receptor was isolated from an adult with an advanced solid tumor such as melanoma, head and neck, liver or kidney cancer. CDR3 DNA sequence: TGTGCCAGTAGTACGGACAGGGGTTTGGTTGGCTACACCTTC. Translated, it gives CASSTDRGLVGYTF.